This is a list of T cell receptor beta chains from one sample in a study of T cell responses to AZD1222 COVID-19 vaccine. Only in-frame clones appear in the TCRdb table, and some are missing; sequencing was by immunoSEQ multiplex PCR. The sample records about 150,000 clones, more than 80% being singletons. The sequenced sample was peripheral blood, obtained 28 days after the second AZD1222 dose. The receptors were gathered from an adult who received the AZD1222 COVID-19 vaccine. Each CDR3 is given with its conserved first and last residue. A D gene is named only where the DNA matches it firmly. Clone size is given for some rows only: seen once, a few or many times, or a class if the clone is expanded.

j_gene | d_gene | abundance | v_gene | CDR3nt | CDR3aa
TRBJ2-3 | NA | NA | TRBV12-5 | TGTGCTAGTGGTTTGGCGCTCCGGGGCGAGGCAGATACGCAGTATTTT | CASGLALRGEADTQYF
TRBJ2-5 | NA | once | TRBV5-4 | TGTGCCAGCAGAGAAGGCGGAAGGCAGTACTTC | CASREGGRQYF
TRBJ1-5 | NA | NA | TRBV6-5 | TGTGCCAGCAGGCAACAGGTGAATAGCAATCAGCCCCAGCATTTT | CASRQQVNSNQPQHF
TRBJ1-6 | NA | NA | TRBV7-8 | TGTGCCAGCAGCTTAGCGCAAGGTCGCTGGTCACCCCTCCACTTT | CASSLAQGRWSPLHF
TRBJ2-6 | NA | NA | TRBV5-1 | TGCGCCAGCAGCTTCGGCTCTGGGGCCAACGTCCTGACTTTC | CASSFGSGANVLTF
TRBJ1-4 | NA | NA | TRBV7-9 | TGTGCCAGCAGCAACATAGGTGGACAGAATAATGAAAAACTGTTTTTT | CASSNIGGQNNEKLFF
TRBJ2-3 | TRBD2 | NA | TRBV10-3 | TGTGCCATCAGCGGGGAAGCGGGGACTAGCACAGATACGCAGTATTTT | CAISGEAGTSTDTQYF
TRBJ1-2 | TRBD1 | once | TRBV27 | TGTGCCAGCAGACGGACAGGGGCTAACTATGGCTACACCTTC | CASRRTGANYGYTF
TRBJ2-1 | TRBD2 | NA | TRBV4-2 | TGTGCCAGCAGGACTAGCGGGAGCTACAATGAGCAGTTCTTC | CASRTSGSYNEQFF
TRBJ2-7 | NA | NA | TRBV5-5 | TGTGCCAGCAGCCCGTCCCATTACGAGCAGTACTTC | CASSPSHYEQYF
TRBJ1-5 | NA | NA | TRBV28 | TGTGCCAGCAGTTTGTCGGGGCGGAATCAGCCCCAGCATTTT | CASSLSGRNQPQHF
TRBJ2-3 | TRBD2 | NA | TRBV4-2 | TGTGCCAGCAGCCAAGAAGTTCCTAGCGGGAGCCACGGGGATACGCAGTATTTT | CASSQEVPSGSHGDTQYF
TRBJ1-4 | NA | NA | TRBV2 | TGTGCCAGCATGTCTGGGGGGATTAATGAAAAACTGTTTTTT | CASMSGGINEKLFF
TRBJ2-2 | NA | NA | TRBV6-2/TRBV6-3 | TGTGCCAGCAGTAAGCTGGGGACCGGGGAGCTGTTTTTT | CASSKLGTGELFF
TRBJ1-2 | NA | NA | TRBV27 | TGTGCCAGCAGTTCAGGAGCCTTTCTTTTAGGGGGCTACACCTTC | CASSSGAFLLGGYTF
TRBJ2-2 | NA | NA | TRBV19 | TGTGCCAGTAGTAACAGGGCGAACACCGGGGAGCTGTTTTTT | CASSNRANTGELFF